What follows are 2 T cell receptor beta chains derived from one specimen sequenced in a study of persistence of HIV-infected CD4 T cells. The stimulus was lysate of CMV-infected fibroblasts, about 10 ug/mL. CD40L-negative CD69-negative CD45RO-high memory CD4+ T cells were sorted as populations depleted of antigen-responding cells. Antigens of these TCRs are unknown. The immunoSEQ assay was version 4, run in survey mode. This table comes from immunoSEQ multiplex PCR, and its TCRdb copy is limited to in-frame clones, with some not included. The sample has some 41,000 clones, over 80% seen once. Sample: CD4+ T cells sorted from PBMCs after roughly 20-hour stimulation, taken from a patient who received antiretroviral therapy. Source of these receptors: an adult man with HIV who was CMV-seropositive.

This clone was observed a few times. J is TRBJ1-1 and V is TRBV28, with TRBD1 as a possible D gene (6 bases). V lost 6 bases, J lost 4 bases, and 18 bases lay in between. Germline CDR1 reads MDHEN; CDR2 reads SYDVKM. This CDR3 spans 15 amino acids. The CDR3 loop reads CASSPQQGRGTEAFF. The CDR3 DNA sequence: TGTGCCAGCAGCCCGCAACAGGGACGGGGCACTGAAGCTTTCTTT. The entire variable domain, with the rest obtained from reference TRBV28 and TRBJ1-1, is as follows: DVKVTQSSRYLVKRTGEKVFLECVQDMDHENMFWYRQDPGLGLRLIYFSYDVKMKEKGDIPEGYSVSREKKERFSLILESASTNQTSMYLCASSPQQGRGTEAFFGQGTRLTVV.

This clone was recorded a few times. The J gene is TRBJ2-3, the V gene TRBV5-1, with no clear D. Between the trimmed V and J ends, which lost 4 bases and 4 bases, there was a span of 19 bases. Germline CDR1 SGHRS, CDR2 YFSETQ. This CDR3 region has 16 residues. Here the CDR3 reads CASSANPGRVADTQYF. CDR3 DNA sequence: TGCGCCAGCAGCGCCAACCCGGGTCGGGTCGCAGATACGCAGTATTTT.